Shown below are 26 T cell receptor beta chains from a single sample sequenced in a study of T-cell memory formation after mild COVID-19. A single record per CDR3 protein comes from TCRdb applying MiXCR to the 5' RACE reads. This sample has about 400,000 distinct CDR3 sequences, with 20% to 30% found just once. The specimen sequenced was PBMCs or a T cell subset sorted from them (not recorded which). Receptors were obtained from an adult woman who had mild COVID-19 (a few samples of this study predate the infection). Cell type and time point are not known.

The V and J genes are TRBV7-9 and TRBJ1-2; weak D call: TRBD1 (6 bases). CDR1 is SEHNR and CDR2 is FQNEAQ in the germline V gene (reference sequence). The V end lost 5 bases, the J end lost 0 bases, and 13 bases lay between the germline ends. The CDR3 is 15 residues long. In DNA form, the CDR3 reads TGTGCCAGCAGCCTTGGACAGCCCACTAACTATGGCTACACCTTC. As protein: CASSLGQPTNYGYTF.

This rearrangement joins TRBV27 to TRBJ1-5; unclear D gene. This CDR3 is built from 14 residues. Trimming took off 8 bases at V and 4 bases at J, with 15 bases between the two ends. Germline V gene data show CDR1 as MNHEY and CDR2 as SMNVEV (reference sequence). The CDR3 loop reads CASGVRLGNQPQHF. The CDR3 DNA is TGTGCCAGCGGCGTACGCTTGGGAAATCAGCCCCAGCATTTT.

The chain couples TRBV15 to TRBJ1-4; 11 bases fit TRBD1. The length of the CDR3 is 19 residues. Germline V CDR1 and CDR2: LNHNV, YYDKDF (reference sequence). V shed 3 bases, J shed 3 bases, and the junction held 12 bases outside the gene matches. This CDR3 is CATSRGHRDRGVSNEKLFF. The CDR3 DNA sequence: TGTGCCACCAGCAGGGGACACCGGGACAGGGGGGTCTCTAATGAAAAACTGTTTTTT.

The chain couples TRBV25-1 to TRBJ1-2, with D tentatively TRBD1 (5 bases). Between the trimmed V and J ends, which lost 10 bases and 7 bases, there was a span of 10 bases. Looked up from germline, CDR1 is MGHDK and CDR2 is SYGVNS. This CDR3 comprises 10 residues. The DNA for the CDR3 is TGTGCCACCCCAGGGTCTGGCTACACCTTC. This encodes CATPGSGYTF.

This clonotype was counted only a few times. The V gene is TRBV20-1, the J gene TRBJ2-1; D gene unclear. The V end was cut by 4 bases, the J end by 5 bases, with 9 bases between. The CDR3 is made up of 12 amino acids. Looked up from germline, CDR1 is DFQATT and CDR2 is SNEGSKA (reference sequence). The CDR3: CSANGLNNEQFF. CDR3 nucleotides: TGCAGTGCTAACGGATTGAACAATGAGCAGTTCTTC.

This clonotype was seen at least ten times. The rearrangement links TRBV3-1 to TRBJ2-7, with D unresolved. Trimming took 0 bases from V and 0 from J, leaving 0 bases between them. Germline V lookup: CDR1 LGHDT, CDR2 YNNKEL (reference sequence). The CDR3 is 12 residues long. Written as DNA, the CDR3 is TGTGCCAGCAGCCAAGACTCCTACGAGCAGTACTTC. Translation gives CASSQDSYEQYF.

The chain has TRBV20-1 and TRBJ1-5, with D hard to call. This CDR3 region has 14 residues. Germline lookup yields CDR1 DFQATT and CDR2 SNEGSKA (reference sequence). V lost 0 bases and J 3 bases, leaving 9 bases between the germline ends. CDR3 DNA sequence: TGCAGTGCTAGAGATGGGCAACTCAATCAGCCCCAGCATTTT. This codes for CSARDGQLNQPQHF.

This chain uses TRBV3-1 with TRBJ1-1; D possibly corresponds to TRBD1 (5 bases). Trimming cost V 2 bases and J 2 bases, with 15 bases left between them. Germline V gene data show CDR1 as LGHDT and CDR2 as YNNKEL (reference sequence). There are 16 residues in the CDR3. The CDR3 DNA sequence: TGTGCCAGCAGCCAAAGATCCGGGACGGCCAACACTGAAGCTTTCTTT. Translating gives CASSQRSGTANTEAFF.

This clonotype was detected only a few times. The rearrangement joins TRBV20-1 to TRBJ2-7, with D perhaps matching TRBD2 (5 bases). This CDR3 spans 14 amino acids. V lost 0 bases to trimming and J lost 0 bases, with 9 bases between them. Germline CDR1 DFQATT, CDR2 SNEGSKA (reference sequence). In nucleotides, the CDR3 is TGCAGTGCTAGAGATCGGGATGGCTCCTACGAGCAGTACTTC. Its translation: CSARDRDGSYEQYF.

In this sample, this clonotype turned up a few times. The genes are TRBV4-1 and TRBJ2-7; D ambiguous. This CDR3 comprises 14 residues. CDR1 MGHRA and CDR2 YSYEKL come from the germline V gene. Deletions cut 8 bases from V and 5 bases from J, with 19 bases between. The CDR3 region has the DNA TGCGCCAGCGCATCCAGGCCGGTTTTGGACGAGCAGTACTTC. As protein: CASASRPVLDEQYF.

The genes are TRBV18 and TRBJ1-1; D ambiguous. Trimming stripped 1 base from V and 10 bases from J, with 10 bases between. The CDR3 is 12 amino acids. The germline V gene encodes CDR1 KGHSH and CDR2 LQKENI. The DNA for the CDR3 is TGTGCCAGCTCACCACGCGGGTTTGGAGCTTTCTTT. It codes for CASSPRGFGAFF.

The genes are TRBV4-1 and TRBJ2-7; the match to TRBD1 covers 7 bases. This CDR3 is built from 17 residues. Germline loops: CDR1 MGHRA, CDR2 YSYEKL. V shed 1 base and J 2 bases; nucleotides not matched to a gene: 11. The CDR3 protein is CASSQVSATGSAYEQYF. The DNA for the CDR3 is TGCGCCAGCAGCCAAGTATCTGCGACAGGGTCCGCCTACGAGCAGTACTTC.

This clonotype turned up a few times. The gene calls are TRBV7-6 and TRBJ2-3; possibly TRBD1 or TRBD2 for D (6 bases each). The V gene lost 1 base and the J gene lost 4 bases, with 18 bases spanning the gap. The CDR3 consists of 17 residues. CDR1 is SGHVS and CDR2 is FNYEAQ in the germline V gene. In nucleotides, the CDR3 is TGTGCCAGCAGCTTAGTACTCCCGGGGGCATCGGCAGATACGCAGTATTTT. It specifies CASSLVLPGASADTQYF.

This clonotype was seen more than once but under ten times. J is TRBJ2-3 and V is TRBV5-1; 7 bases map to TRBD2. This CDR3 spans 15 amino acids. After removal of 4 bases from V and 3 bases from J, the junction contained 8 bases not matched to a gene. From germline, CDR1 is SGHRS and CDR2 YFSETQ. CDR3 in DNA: TGCGCCAGCAGCACCGGACTAGATCGGACAGATACGCAGTATTTT. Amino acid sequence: CASSTGLDRTDTQYF.

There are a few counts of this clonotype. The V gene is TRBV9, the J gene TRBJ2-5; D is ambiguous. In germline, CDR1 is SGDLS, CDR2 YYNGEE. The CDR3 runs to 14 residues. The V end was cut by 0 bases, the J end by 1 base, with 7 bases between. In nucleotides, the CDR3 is TGTGCCAGCAGCGTAGGTGGATTCCAAGAGACCCAGTACTTC. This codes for CASSVGGFQETQYF.

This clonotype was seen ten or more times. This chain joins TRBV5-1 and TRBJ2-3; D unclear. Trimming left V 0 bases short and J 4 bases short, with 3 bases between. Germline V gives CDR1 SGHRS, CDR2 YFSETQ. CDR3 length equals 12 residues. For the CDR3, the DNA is TGCGCCAGCAGCTTGGTCCCAGATACGCAGTATTTT. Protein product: CASSLVPDTQYF.

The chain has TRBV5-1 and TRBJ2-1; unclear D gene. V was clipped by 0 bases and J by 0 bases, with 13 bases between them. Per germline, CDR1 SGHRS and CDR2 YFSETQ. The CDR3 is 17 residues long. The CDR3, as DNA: TGCGCCAGCAGCTTGGCCCCGTCCGGTGCCTCCTACAATGAGCAGTTCTTC. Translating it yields CASSLAPSGASYNEQFF.

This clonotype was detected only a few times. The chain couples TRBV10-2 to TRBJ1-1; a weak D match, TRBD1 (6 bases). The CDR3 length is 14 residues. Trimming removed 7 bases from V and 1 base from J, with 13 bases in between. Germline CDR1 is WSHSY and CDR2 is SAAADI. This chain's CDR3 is CASKGGRENTEAFF. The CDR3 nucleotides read TGCGCCAGCAAGGGGGGCAGGGAGAACACTGAAGCTTTCTTT.

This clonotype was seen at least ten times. CDR3 sequence (DNA): TGTGCCAGCAGCCCCGACAGGGTGCAGGAAGCTTTCTTT. Translation gives CASSPDRVQEAFF. The chain joins TRBV7-2 to TRBJ1-1; the match to TRBD1 covers 7 bases. Germline lookup yields CDR1 SGHTA and CDR2 FQGNSA. The J segment lost 8 bases and the V segment lost 5 bases, leaving 8 bases of the junction unmatched. The CDR3 runs 13 residues.

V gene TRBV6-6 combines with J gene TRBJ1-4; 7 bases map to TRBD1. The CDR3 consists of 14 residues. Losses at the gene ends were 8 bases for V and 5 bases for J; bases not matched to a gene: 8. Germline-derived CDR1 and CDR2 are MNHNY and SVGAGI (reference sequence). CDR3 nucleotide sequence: TGTGCCAGCCGTACAGGGGTAGGGAATGAAAAACTGTTTTTT. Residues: CASRTGVGNEKLFF.

The CDR3 sequence: CATSDLGNTDTQYF. In nucleotides, the CDR3 is TGTGCCACCAGTGATTTGGGCAACACAGATACGCAGTATTTT. J is TRBJ2-3 and V is TRBV24-1; D ambiguous. Trimming left V 0 bases short and J 2 bases short, with 5 bases between. Per the germline V gene, CDR1 is KGHDR and CDR2 is SFDVKD. This CDR3 contains 14 residues.

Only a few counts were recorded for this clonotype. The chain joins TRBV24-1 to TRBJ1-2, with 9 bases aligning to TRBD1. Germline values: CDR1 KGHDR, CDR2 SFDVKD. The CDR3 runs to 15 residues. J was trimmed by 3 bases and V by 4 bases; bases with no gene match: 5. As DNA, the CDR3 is TGTGCCACCAGTGACCGGGACAGGGAACACTATGGCTACACCTTC. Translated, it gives CATSDRDREHYGYTF.

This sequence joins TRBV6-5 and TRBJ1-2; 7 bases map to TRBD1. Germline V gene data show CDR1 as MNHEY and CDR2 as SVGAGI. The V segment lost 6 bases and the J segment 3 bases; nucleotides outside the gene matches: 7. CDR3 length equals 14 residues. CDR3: CASSLGGLYYGYTF. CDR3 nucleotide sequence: TGTGCCAGCAGCTTAGGGGGCCTATACTATGGCTACACCTTC.

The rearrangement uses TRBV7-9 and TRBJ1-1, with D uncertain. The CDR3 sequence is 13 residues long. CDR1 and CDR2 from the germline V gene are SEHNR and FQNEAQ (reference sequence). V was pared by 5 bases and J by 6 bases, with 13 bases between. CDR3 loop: CASSPIAGSEAFF. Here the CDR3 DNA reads TGTGCCAGCAGCCCCATCGCCGGGTCTGAAGCTTTCTTT. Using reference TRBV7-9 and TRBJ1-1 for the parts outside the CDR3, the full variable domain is DTGVSQNPRHKITKRGQNVTFRCDPISEHNRLYWYRQTLGQGPEFLTYFQNEAQLEKSRLLSDRFSAERPKGSFSTLEIQRTEQGDSAMYLCASSPIAGSEAFFGQGTRLTVV.

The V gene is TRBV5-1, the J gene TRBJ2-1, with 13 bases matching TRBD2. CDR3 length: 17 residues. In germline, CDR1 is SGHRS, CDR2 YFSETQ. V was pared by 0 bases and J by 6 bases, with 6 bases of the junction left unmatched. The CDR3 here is CASSLVGLAGVLNEQFF. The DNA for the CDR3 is TGCGCCAGCAGCTTGGTAGGACTAGCGGGAGTTCTCAATGAGCAGTTCTTC.

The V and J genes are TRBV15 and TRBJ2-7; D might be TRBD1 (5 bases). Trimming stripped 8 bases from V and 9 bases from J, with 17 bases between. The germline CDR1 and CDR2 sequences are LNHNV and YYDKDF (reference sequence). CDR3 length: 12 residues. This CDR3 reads CATGYGVTGQYF. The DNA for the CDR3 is TGTGCCACCGGGTACGGAGTTACAGGGCAGTACTTC. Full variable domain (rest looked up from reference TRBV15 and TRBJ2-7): DAMVIQNPRYQVTQFGKPVTLSCSQTLNHNVMYWYQQKSSQAPKLLFHYYDKDFNNEADTPDNFQSRRPNTSFCFLDIRSPGLGDTAMYLCATGYGVTGQYFGPGTRLTVT.